A single T cell receptor beta chain is shown here with its context. Its matching antigen is unknown. The source of the sample is a study of cytomegalovirus exposure and HLA in healthy donors. CDR1 and CDR2 from the germline V gene are LNHNV and YYDKDF (reference sequence). This CDR3 comprises 13 residues. The germline V and J ends were trimmed by 0 bases and 4 bases, with 6 bases remaining between them. PCR employed 60 Vbeta and 13 Jbeta primers. The method was immunoSEQ multiplex PCR; TCRdb's version includes in-frame clones alone and lacks a portion of them. The data contain 170,000 or so clones, approximately 85% of them singletons. Findings and caveats of the study: Altogether, some 160 TCR beta chains were recorded as cytomegalovirus-associated. For TCR beta chains, V- and J-gene trimming was later linked to a missense DCLRE1C variant.

The gene calls are TRBV15 and TRBJ1-2; D unresolved. This receptor was obtained from a girl aged 10-17 years in good health and CMV-seropositive. Sequencing was done on a sample of PBMCs. CDR3 in amino acids: CATSRDRGYGYTF. DNA of the CDR3: TGTGCCACCAGCAGAGATCGGGGCTATGGCTACACCTTC.